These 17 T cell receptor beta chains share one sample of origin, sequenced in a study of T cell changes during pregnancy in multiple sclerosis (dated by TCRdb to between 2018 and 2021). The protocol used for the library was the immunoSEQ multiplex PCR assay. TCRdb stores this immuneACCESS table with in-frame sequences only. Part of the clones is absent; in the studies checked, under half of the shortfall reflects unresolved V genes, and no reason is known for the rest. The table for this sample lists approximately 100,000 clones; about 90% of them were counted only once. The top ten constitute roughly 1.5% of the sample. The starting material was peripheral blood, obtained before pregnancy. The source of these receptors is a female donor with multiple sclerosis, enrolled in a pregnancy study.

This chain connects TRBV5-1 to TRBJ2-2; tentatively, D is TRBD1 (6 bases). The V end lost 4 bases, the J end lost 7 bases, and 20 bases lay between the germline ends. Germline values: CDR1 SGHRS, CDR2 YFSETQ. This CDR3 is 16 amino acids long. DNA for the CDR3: TGCGCCAGCAGCAGCGGACAGCCAAATGGGGTCGGGGAGCTGTTTTTT. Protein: CASSSGQPNGVGELFF.

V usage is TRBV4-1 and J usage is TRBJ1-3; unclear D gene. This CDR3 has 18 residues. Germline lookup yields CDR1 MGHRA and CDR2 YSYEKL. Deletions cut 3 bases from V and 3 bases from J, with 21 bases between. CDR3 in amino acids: CASSQARARAGGGNTIYF. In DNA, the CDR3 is TGCGCCAGCAGCCAGGCGCGGGCTAGAGCAGGTGGTGGAAACACCATATATTTT.

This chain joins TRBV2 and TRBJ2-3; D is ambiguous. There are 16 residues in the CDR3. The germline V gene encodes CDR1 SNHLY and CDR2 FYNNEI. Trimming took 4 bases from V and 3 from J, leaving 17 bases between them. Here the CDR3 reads CASSGSVDRRTDTQYF. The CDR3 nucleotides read TGTGCCAGCAGTGGATCCGTTGATAGAAGAACAGATACGCAGTATTTT.

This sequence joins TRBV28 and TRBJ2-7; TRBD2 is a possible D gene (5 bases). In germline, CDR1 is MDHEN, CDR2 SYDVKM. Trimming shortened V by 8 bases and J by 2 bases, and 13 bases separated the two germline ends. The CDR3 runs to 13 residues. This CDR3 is CASRVRTPYEQYF. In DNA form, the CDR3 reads TGTGCCAGCCGCGTCCGGACTCCCTACGAGCAGTACTTC.

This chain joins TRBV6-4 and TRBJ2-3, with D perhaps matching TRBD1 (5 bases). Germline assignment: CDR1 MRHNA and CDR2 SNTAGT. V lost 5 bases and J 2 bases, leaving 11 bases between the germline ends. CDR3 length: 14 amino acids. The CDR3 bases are TGTGCCAGCAGTTACCTAGGGGCCACAGATACGCAGTATTTT. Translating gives CASSYLGATDTQYF.

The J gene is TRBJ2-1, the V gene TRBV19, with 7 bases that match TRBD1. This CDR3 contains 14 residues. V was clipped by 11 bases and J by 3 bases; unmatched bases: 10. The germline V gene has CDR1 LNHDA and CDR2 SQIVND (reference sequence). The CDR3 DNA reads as TGTGCCTCTTGTAGGGGGCCGAGCTACAATGAGCAGTTCTTC. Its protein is CASCRGPSYNEQFF. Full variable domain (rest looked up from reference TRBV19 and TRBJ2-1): DGGITQSPKYLFRKEGQNVTLSCEQNLNHDAMYWYRQDPGQGLRLIYYSQIVNDFQKGDIAEGYSVSREKKESFPLTVTSAQKNPTAFYLCASCRGPSYNEQFFGPGTRLTVL.

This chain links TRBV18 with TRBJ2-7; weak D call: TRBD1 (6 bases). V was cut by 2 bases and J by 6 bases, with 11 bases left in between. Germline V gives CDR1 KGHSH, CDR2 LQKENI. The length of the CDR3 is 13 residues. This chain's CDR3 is CASSPTGQTEQYF. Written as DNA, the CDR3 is TGTGCCAGCTCACCAACCGGACAGACCGAGCAGTACTTC.

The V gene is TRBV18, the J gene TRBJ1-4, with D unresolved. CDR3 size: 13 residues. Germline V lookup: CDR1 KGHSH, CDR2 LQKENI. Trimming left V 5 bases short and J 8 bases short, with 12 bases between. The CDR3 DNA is TGTGCCAGCTCAGAGGGCCTTCAAGAAAAACTGTTTTTT. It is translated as CASSEGLQEKLFF.

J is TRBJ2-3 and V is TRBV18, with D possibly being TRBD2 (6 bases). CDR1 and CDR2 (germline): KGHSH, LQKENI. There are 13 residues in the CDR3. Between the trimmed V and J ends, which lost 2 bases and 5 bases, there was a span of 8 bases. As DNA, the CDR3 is TGTGCCAGCTCACCAGGCGGGGTAGATACGCAGTATTTT. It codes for CASSPGGVDTQYF.

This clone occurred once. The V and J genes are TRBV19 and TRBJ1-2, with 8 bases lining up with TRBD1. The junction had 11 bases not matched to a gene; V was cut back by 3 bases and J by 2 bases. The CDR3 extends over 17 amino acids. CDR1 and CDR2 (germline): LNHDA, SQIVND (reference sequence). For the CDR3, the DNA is TGTGCCAGTAGTATTCAGGCAGGGGGCCGCACCAACTATGGCTACACCTTC. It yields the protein CASSIQAGGRTNYGYTF.

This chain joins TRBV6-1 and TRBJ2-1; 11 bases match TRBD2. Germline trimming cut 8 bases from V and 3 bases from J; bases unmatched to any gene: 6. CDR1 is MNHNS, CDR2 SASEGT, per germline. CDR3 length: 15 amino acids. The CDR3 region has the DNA TGTGCCAGCCTTCTTACTAGCGGGGGCTACAATGAGCAGTTCTTC. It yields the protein CASLLTSGGYNEQFF.

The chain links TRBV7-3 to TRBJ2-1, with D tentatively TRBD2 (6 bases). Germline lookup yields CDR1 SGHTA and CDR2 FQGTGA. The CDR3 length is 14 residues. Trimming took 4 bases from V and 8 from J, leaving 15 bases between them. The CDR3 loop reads CASSSSSWGDEQFF. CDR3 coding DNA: TGTGCCAGCAGCTCCTCGAGTTGGGGGGATGAGCAGTTCTTC.

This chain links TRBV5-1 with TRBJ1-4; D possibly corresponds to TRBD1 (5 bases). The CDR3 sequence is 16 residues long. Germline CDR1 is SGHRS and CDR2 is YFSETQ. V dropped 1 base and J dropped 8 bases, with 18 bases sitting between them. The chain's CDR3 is CASSLSEQEGREKLFF. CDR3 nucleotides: TGCGCCAGCAGCTTGAGTGAACAGGAGGGAAGGGAAAAACTGTTTTTT.

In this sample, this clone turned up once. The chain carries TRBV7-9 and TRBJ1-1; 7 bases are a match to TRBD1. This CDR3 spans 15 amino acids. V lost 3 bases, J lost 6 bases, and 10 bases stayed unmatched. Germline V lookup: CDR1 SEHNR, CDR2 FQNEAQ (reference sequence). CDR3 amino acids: CASSFSPGGFAEAFF. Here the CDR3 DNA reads TGTGCCAGCAGCTTCTCGCCAGGGGGGTTCGCTGAAGCTTTCTTT.

The CDR3 DNA is TGTGCCAGCAGCTTGGAAGCGGGAGCTTTCAGTGAGCAGTTCTTC. Amino acids: CASSLEAGAFSEQFF. This sequence joins TRBV5-4 and TRBJ2-1; 8 bases are shared with TRBD2. The trim removed 0 bases at V and 9 bases at J, leaving 8 bases unmatched. The CDR3 extends over 15 amino acids. CDR1 is SGHNT, CDR2 YYREEE, per germline (reference sequence).

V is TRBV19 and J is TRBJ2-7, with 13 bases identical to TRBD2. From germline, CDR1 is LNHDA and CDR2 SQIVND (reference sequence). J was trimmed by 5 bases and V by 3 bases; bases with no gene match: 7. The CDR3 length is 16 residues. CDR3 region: CASSISKTSGGDEQYF. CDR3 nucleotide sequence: TGTGCCAGTAGTATTTCAAAAACTAGCGGGGGGGACGAGCAGTACTTC.

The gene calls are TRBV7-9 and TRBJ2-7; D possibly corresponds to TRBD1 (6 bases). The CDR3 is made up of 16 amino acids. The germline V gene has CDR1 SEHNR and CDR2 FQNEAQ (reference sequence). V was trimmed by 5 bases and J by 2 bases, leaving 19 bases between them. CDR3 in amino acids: CASSRDRAGATYEQYF. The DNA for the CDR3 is TGTGCCAGCAGCCGAGACCGCGCAGGGGCAACCTACGAGCAGTACTTC.